This T cell receptor beta chain was observed in a study of cytomegalovirus exposure and HLA in healthy donors. The PCR employed 60 Vbeta primers together with 13 Jbeta primers. Original handling: Tens of millions of unique TCR beta chains, 9 million to 12 million shared, were counted in a later analysis. Using immunoSEQ multiplex PCR, the repertoire was profiled, and TCRdb retains in-frame clones only, with some absent. For V, J and clone size, that table is used; D and trimming come from the DNA. The data contain around 70,000 clones, 75% to 90% of them singletons. V lost 4 bases and J 0 bases, leaving 4 bases between the germline ends. The CDR3 contains 12 residues. Germline V lookup: CDR1 SGHDT, CDR2 YYEEEE.

The TCR comes from a woman aged 25 to 39 in good health and CMV-seronegative. Sequenced: PBMCs. The chain links TRBV5-6 to TRBJ2-5; D remains ambiguous. The CDR3 bases are TGTGCCAGCAGCCCGTACCAAGAGACCCAGTACTTC. Translated, it gives CASSPYQETQYF.